Shown below are 5 T cell receptor beta chains from a single sample sequenced in a study of control samples from healthy donors and cancer patients. Sequencing used immunoSEQ multiplex PCR; TCRdb keeps in-frame clones, though not all of them. Here the sample spans more than 95,000 clones, around nine tenths being singletons. Sequenced sample: blood. The receptors come from a man in his forties in good health.

This chain uses TRBV9 with TRBJ1-3; possible D gene TRBD1, 5 bases. The V gene's germline CDR1 is SGDLS and CDR2 YYNGEE. The CDR3 sequence is 14 residues long. V lost 4 bases to trimming and J lost 2 bases, with 10 bases between them. The CDR3 is CASSSAGAGNTIYF. The DNA of the CDR3 is TGTGCCAGCAGCTCCGCGGGGGCTGGAAACACCATATATTTT.

The sample holds a few counts of this clone. The chain links TRBV30 to TRBJ2-7, with 14 positions matching TRBD2. There are 16 residues in the CDR3. Trimming at V came to 2 bases and at J to 2 bases, leaving 5 bases not matched to a gene. Per the germline V gene, CDR1 is GTSNPN and CDR2 is SVGIG (reference sequence). In nucleotides, the CDR3 is TGTGCCTGGAGTTTCCCGGGACTAGCGGGGGCCTACGAGCAGTACTTC. Encoded protein: CAWSFPGLAGAYEQYF.

This clone came up a few times. The V call is TRBV7-9, the J call TRBJ1-2, with TRBD1 as a possible D gene (6 bases). The CDR3 loop spans 14 amino acids. Germline V gene sequence: CDR1 SEHNR, CDR2 FQNEAQ (reference sequence). Trimming took off 0 bases at V and 6 bases at J, with 11 bases between the two ends. CDR3 in amino acids: CASSLANRADGYTF. The CDR3 DNA is TGTGCCAGCAGCTTAGCGAACAGGGCGGATGGCTACACCTTC.

This chain's CDR3 is CANSRTGSETQYF. The CDR3 DNA is TGTGCCAACTCACGGACAGGGTCGGAGACCCAGTACTTC. V and J are TRBV2 and TRBJ2-5; 8 nucleotides agree with TRBD1. V lost 10 bases to trimming and J lost 5 bases; unmatched junction nucleotides: 9. CDR1 and CDR2 from the germline V gene are SNHLY and FYNNEI. The CDR3 sequence is 13 residues long.

The chain carries TRBV19 and TRBJ2-2, with TRBD1 matching 8 bases. J lost 6 bases, V lost 6 bases, and 9 bases had no gene match. The CDR3 has 15 amino acids. The germline V gene has CDR1 LNHDA and CDR2 SQIVND (reference sequence). CDR3 in DNA: TGTGCCAGTAGACCAGGACAGGGAGGATCCGGGGAGCTGTTTTTT. Translated, it gives CASRPGQGGSGELFF. The complete variable domain, with remaining parts taken from reference TRBV19 and TRBJ2-2, reads DGGITQSPKYLFRKEGQNVTLSCEQNLNHDAMYWYRQDPGQGLRLIYYSQIVNDFQKGDIAEGYSVSREKKESFPLTVTSAQKNPTAFYLCASRPGQGGSGELFFGEGSRLTVL.